This T cell receptor beta chain was captured by sequencing in a study of technical replicates of blood from a handful of donors. This CDR3 region has 13 residues. V was clipped by 3 bases and J by 6 bases; unmatched bases: 7. Looked up from germline, CDR1 is GTSNPN and CDR2 is SVGIG (reference sequence). The repertoire was sequenced with immunoSEQ multiplex PCR; TCRdb's copy has only in-frame clones and lacks some. The sample records tens of thousands of clones, almost 97% being singletons. This receptor was obtained from a human donor in good health. This chain links TRBV30 with TRBJ2-5, with 7 bases aligning to TRBD1. The sequencing input was T cells isolated from PBMCs. The chain's CDR3 is CAWRPDRTKTQYF. The CDR3 bases are TGTGCCTGGAGGCCGGACAGGACAAAGACCCAGTACTTC. The variable domain in full, with the rest retrieved from reference TRBV30 and TRBJ2-5, is SQTIHQWPATLVQPVGSPLSLECTVEGTSNPNLYWYRQAAGRGLQLLFYSVGIGQISSEVPQNLSASRPQDRQFILSSKKLLLSDSGFYLCAWRPDRTKTQYFGPGTRLLVL.